One sample yielded the 7 T cell receptor beta chains listed below, sequenced in a study of cytomegalovirus exposure and HLA in healthy donors. The PCR had 60 Vbeta and 13 Jbeta primers. Produced via immunoSEQ multiplex PCR; TCRdb's table is partial and in-frame only. The table includes about 98,000 clones, about two thirds detected once. The source material was PBMCs. Receptors originate from a female donor in good health and CMV-seronegative.

The chain carries TRBV11-3 and TRBJ1-6; 7 nucleotides line up with TRBD1. The CDR3 contains 15 residues. The junction had 7 bases not matched to a gene; V was cut back by 4 bases and J by 7 bases. Germline V lookup: CDR1 SGHNT, CDR2 YENEEA. CDR3 in amino acids: CASSSSPGGNSPLHF. The CDR3 coding sequence is TGTGCCAGCAGCTCGTCCCCAGGGGGGAATTCACCCCTCCACTTT.

V and J are TRBV12-5 and TRBJ2-2; 8 bases fit TRBD1. V shed 6 bases and J 3 bases; nucleotides not matched to a gene: 9. This CDR3 region has 16 residues. Germline CDR1 LGHNT, CDR2 FRNRAP. In DNA form, the CDR3 reads TGTGCTAGTGGCCGAGGACAGGGATTGGACACCGGGGAGCTGTTTTTT. Translating it yields CASGRGQGLDTGELFF. The full variable domain, with the rest looked up from reference TRBV12-5 and TRBJ2-2, is DARVTQTPRHKVTEMGQEVTMRCQPILGHNTVFWYRQTMMQGLELLAYFRNRAPLDDSGMPKDRFSAEMPDATLATLKIQPSEPRDSAVYFCASGRGQGLDTGELFFGEGSRLTVL.

In its sample, this clone was seen a few times. This rearrangement joins TRBV2 to TRBJ1-6; D might be TRBD1 (5 bases). Germline CDR1 is SNHLY and CDR2 is FYNNEI. Trimming shortened V by 1 base and J by 8 bases, and 12 bases separated the two germline ends. This CDR3 has 15 residues. The DNA of the CDR3 is TGTGCCAGCAGTGAAGATCGGGGAGGGGATTCACCCCTCCACTTT. As protein: CASSEDRGGDSPLHF.

The chain uses TRBV5-1 and TRBJ2-7; tentative D call: TRBD1 (6 bases). Between the trimmed V and J ends, which lost 0 bases and 3 bases, there was a span of 13 bases. The CDR3 extends over 15 amino acids. Germline V gene lookup returns CDR1 SGHRS and CDR2 YFSETQ. The CDR3 DNA follows: TGCGCCAGCAGCTTGGTCAGGGGTTCGGACTACGAGCAGTACTTC. Its protein product is CASSLVRGSDYEQYF.

This clone was counted between two and nine times. The V call is TRBV6-1, the J call TRBJ2-1; D is uncertain. V lost 6 bases and J lost 4, with 16 bases in between. CDR3 length: 15 residues. The germline gives CDR1 MNHNS, CDR2 SASEGT. The CDR3 region has the DNA TGTGCCAGCAGAGAAACGGGTTCCCCATACAATGAGCAGTTCTTC. This codes for CASRETGSPYNEQFF.

This rearrangement joins TRBV11-3 to TRBJ2-7; no clear D. V was clipped by 0 bases and J by 3 bases, with 12 bases between them. CDR3 length: 15 amino acids. Germline V gene sequence: CDR1 SGHNT, CDR2 YENEEA. The CDR3 DNA follows: TGTGCCAGCAGCTTAGATGAGGCTCCTGGCTACGAGCAGTACTTC. It specifies CASSLDEAPGYEQYF.

The chain joins TRBV27 to TRBJ1-2; tentative D call: TRBD1 (6 bases). The CDR3 is 13 residues long. Germline V gives CDR1 MNHEY, CDR2 SMNVEV (reference sequence). The V gene lost 6 bases and the J gene lost 4 bases, with 12 bases spanning the gap. For the CDR3, the DNA is TGTGCCAGCAGCCCGGACAGAGTCTATGGCTACACCTTC. Its translation: CASSPDRVYGYTF.